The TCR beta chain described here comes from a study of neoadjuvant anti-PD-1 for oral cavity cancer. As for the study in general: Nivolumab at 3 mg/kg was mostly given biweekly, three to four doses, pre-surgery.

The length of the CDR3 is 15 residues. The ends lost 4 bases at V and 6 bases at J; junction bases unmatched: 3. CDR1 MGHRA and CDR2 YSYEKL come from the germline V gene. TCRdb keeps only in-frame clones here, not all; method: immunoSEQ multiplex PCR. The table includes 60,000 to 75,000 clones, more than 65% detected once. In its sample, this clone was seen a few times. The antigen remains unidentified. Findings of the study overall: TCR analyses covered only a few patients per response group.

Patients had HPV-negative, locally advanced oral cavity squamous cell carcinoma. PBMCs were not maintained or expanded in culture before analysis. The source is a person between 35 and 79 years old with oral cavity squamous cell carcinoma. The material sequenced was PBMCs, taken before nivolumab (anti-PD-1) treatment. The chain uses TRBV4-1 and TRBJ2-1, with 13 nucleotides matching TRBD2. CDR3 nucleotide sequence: TGCGCCAGCAGCCTCGGGACTAGCGGGATCAATGAGCAGTTCTTC. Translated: CASSLGTSGINEQFF.